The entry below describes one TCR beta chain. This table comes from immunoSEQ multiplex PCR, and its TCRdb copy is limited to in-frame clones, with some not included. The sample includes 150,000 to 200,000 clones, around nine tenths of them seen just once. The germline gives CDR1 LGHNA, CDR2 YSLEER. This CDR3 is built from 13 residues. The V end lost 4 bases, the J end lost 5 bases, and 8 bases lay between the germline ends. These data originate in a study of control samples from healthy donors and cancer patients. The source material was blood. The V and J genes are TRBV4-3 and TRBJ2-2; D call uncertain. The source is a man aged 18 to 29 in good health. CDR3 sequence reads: CASSPTGTGELFF. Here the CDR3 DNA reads TGCGCCAGCAGCCCGACTGGTACCGGGGAGCTGTTTTTT.